This passage covers 8 T cell receptor beta chains from one sample sequenced in a study of vaccination effects on CD4 cells after COVID-19. No cognate antigen is known for these TCRs. Antigen-specific CD4+ T cells were expanded (with viral peptide pools) by the ViraFEST assay ahead of sequencing. Once cultured for nine to ten days, the cells underwent separation to obtain CD4+ T cells. Vaccinated recipients, who were negative for nucleocapsid antibodies, had no history of SARS-CoV-2 infection. Measured with immunoSEQ multiplex PCR; TCRdb has only the in-frame clones, and not every one. The table shows roughly 41,000 clones, with under 70% occurring only once. The sample was CD4+ T cells from PBMCs cultured with HCoV-OC43 spike peptides, taken before COVID-19 vaccination. Subset meaning: HCoV-OC43 spike overlapping peptide pool stimulation. Receptor source: a human donor who received a COVID-19 vaccine.

This clone was counted a few times. The rearrangement links TRBV5-4 to TRBJ2-1; no clear D gene. Germline CDR1 SGHNT, CDR2 YYREEE (reference sequence). The CDR3 is 12 residues long. V lost 3 bases and J lost 11, with 12 bases in between. CDR3 in amino acids: CASSWMTSKQFF. CDR3 coding DNA: TGTGCCAGCAGCTGGATGACTTCTAAGCAGTTCTTC.

This clone came up a few times. The chain carries TRBV5-1 and TRBJ1-4; 7 bases line up with TRBD1. With V trimmed by 0 bases and J by 7 bases, 12 bases remained unmatched. CDR3 length: 17 residues. Germline CDR1 reads SGHRS; CDR2 reads YFSETQ. The CDR3 bases are TGCGCCAGCAGCTTGGACAGGGGCCTCAGGGGAGTTGAAAAACTGTTTTTT. Protein product: CASSLDRGLRGVEKLFF.

A few counts support this clone. This chain uses TRBV5-1 with TRBJ1-6; the D gene is possibly TRBD1 (5 bases). Trimming removed 1 base at V and 10 bases at J, with 15 bases between. The germline V gene has CDR1 SGHRS and CDR2 YFSETQ. The CDR3 sequence is 15 residues long. The CDR3 nucleotides read TGCGCCAGCAGCTTGAATTTCGGGGGGAACTCACCCCTCCACTTT. Protein product: CASSLNFGGNSPLHF.

The sample holds a few counts of this clone. The chain joins TRBV5-1 to TRBJ2-7; possibly TRBD1 for D (5 bases). The CDR3 extends over 15 amino acids. V gave up 0 bases and J gave up 0 bases, with 10 bases separating them. Germline assignment: CDR1 SGHRS and CDR2 YFSETQ. CDR3 sequence (DNA): TGCGCCAGCAGCTTGGAGGGGCGGAGCTCCTACGAGCAGTACTTC. It is translated as CASSLEGRSSYEQYF.

V and J are TRBV24-1 and TRBJ2-1, with TRBD1 identical over 9 bases. Germline CDR1 KGHDR, CDR2 SFDVKD. The CDR3 loop spans 15 amino acids. The junction had 6 bases not matched to a gene; V was cut back by 5 bases and J by 5 bases. As DNA, the CDR3 is TGTGCCACCAGTGGCGCCGGGACAGGGAACAATGAGCAGTTCTTC. The encoded protein is CATSGAGTGNNEQFF.

V is TRBV28 and J is TRBJ2-1; D may be TRBD1 (6 bases). Germline CDR1 is MDHEN and CDR2 is SYDVKM. The V gene lost 7 bases and the J gene lost 1 base, with 8 bases spanning the gap. The CDR3 contains 13 residues. The CDR3, as DNA: TGTGCCAGCAAGGGGGATTCCTACAATGAGCAGTTCTTC. This encodes CASKGDSYNEQFF. The full variable domain, completed using reference TRBV28 and TRBJ2-1, is DVKVTQSSRYLVKRTGEKVFLECVQDMDHENMFWYRQDPGLGLRLIYFSYDVKMKEKGDIPEGYSVSREKKERFSLILESASTNQTSMYLCASKGDSYNEQFFGPGTRLTVL.

The rearrangement uses TRBV7-6 and TRBJ1-5; a weak D match, TRBD1 (6 bases). The CDR3 totals 13 residues. V was pared by 3 bases and J by 7 bases, with 10 bases between. Looked up from germline, CDR1 is SGHVS and CDR2 is FNYEAQ. The CDR3 DNA reads as TGTGCCAGCAGCTTGGGGGCTCAGCAGCCCCAGCATTTT. It translates to CASSLGAQQPQHF.

This chain connects TRBV5-4 to TRBJ2-7, with D perhaps matching TRBD1 (6 bases). Trimming left V 0 bases short and J 4 bases short, with 14 bases between. Per the germline V gene, CDR1 is SGHNT and CDR2 is YYREEE (reference sequence). CDR3 size: 15 residues. The CDR3 DNA sequence: TGTGCCAGCAGCTTGGGATGGTCAGGGGCGTACGAGCAGTACTTC. Protein product: CASSLGWSGAYEQYF.